This TCR beta chain was observed in a study of CD8 T cells in Susac syndrome. When the RNA was reverse transcribed, random hexamers were used with an input of roughly 0.45 to 1 ug. MiXCR was run by TCRdb on the immunoSEQ multiplex PCR reads, yielding one entry per CDR3 protein. The repertoire includes 200,000 to 300,000 distinct CDR3 sequences, 85% to 95% of them detected once, and about 0.07% sits in the top ten. This clonotype was seen only once. Included as multiple sclerosis controls were treatment-naive patients who had stable or active relapsing-remitting disease. Trimming removed 5 bases from V and 5 bases from J, with 15 bases in between. The CDR3 extends over 14 amino acids. CDR1 is SGHVS, CDR2 FNYEAQ, per germline.

The chain is built from TRBV7-6 and TRBJ1-1, with a weak D call TRBD1 (5 bases). The specimen sequenced was CD4+ T cells from PBMCs. The TCR was taken from a human donor with multiple sclerosis. DNA of the CDR3: TGTGCCAGCAGCCCGTGGGGGGTGTGGACTGAAGCTTTCTTT. This encodes CASSPWGVWTEAFF.